The T cell receptor (beta chain) under discussion was sequenced for a study of low-dose radiotherapy and immunotherapy resistance in tumors. Overall study context: Intravenous nivolumab 240 mg every two weeks plus ipilimumab 1 mg/kg every six weeks was given to patients. Patients took aspirin 300 mg by mouth once daily. This continued for four cycles, starting on cycle 1 day 1.

As for this clonotype: This is likely an artifact of a read error, given a far larger clone one base away.

Time point indicated: after trial treatment. The treatment is: LDRT plus nivolumab, ipilimumab, low-dose cyclophosphamide and aspirin (RACIN trial). The study gave donors nivolumab, ipilimumab, aspirin, low-dose cyclophosphamide and low-dose radiotherapy. Alpha and beta chains were covered, as first-strand cDNA relied on TRAV- and TRBV-specific primers. TCRs underwent about 20 PCR cycles of amplification with a constant-region primer and V-primer adapter. In vitro transcription was used to amplify the isolated mRNA. TCRdb analysed the reads with MiXCR anew, one entry per CDR3 protein. Among tens of thousands of distinct CDR3 sequences, 20% to 25% were seen once, and the ten largest hold over 9.5%. The source material was PBMCs, sampled after low-dose radiotherapy plus immunotherapy. The source of this sequence is a male donor with prostate cancer.

The CDR3 protein is CASRSGTSGSGEQFF. CDR3 nucleotide sequence: TGTGCCAGCAGATCCGGGACTAGCGGGAGTGGAGAGCAGTTCTTC. The genes are TRBV6-5 and TRBJ2-1, with TRBD2 matching 14 bases. The CDR3 sequence is 15 residues long. In germline, CDR1 is MNHEY, CDR2 SVGAGI. With V trimmed by 6 bases and J by 10 bases, 8 bases remained unmatched.